The rows below give T cell receptor beta chains drawn from one sample of a study of blood T cell repertoires in COVID-19. Produced via immunoSEQ multiplex PCR; TCRdb's table is partial and in-frame only. The sample lists approximately 330,000 clones; 80% to 90% were seen once. The sequencing input was PBMCs or T cells enriched from blood (not recorded which). All receptors come from a woman in her 40s with acute COVID-19. CDR3s include the opening cysteine and the closing phenylalanine or tryptophan. A D gene is named only where the DNA matches it firmly. Expanded clones are given a class, and other clones once, few, many or no size at all.

d_gene,j_gene,abundance,len,v_gene,CDR3nt,CDR3aa
.,TRBJ1-5,.,13,TRBV12-3/TRBV12-4,TGTGCCAGCAGTCAAACCGGGAGTCAGCCCCAGCATTTT,CASSQTGSQPQHF
.,TRBJ1-3,.,15,TRBV19,TGTGCCAGTAGTGACGCAGGGCTGGGCGGAAACACCATATATTTT,CASSDAGLGGNTIYF
TRBD1,TRBJ1-5,few,15,TRBV7-2,TGTGCCAGCAGCTTAGAGGGCAGGGGGCAACAGCCCCAGCATTTT,CASSLEGRGQQPQHF
TRBD1,TRBJ1-2,.,15,TRBV3-1/TRBV3-2,TGTGCCAGCAGCCATGGGGACAGGGCGTCCTATGGCTACACCTTC,CASSHGDRASYGYTF
TRBD1,TRBJ2-4,.,14,TRBV5-6,TGTGCCAGCAGCTTCGGGACAGGGAAAAACATTCAGTACTTC,CASSFGTGKNIQYF
.,TRBJ1-6,.,14,TRBV5-4,TGTGCCAGCAGCCAACCCGATCCGGGGTCACCCCTCCACTTT,CASSQPDPGSPLHF
TRBD2,TRBJ2-1,.,19,TRBV13,TGTGCCAGCAGCTCCCACTCGGGACTAGCGGGCAACTCCTACAATGAGCAGTTCTTC,CASSSHSGLAGNSYNEQFF
TRBD1,TRBJ2-3,.,17,TRBV5-1,TGCGCCAGCAGCTTGGCCCTTGAGACAGGGTCAACAGATACGCAGTATTTT,CASSLALETGSTDTQYF
TRBD2,TRBJ2-5,once,14,TRBV4-1,TGCGCCAGCAGCCAAAGCGGGGGGCAAGAGACCCAGTACTTC,CASSQSGGQETQYF
TRBD2,TRBJ2-7,.,14,TRBV6-5,TGTGCCAGCAGGGGGGGGGTAGCGACTTACGAGCAGTACTTC,CASRGGVATYEQYF
TRBD2,TRBJ2-3,.,16,TRBV9,TGTGCCAGCAGCGGCGGCGGGGGATCCAACACAGATACGCAGTATTTT,CASSGGGGSNTDTQYF
TRBD1,TRBJ1-1,few,16,TRBV28,TGTGCCAGCAGCTTGGGGACAGCCCCAAAGAACACTGAAGCTTTCTTT,CASSLGTAPKNTEAFF
TRBD1,TRBJ2-7,.,16,TRBV27,TGTGCCAGCAGTTTATATTCGACAGGGCAGACCTACGAGCAGTACTTC,CASSLYSTGQTYEQYF
TRBD1,TRBJ2-3,.,17,TRBV5-4,TGTGCCAGCAGCTTTGACCACGGGACAGGGCGCACAGATACGCAGTATTTT,CASSFDHGTGRTDTQYF
TRBD2,TRBJ2-1,.,17,TRBV27,TGTGCCAGCAGTTTTGCGGCGGGAGGCTACTCCTACAATGAGCAGTTCTTC,CASSFAAGGYSYNEQFF
.,TRBJ2-1,.,15,TRBV7-2,TGTGCCAGCAGCCCTCGGGAGAGCTCCTACAATGAGCAGTTCTTC,CASSPRESSYNEQFF
TRBD2,TRBJ2-1,.,15,TRBV27,TGTGCCAGCAGTTCTAGCGGGGGTTCCTACAATGAGCAGTTCTTC,CASSSSGGSYNEQFF
TRBD1,TRBJ1-6,.,15,TRBV18,TGTGCCAGCTCACCACTTGGGACAGGTGATTCACCCCTCCACTTT,CASSPLGTGDSPLHF
TRBD1,TRBJ2-7,.,16,TRBV28,TGTGCCAGCGGCCACATACCCAGACAGGGGACCTACGAGCAGTACTTC,CASGHIPRQGTYEQYF
TRBD1,TRBJ1-5,.,14,TRBV2,TGTGCCAGCAGTCCGGACAGGGCGAATCAGCCCCAGCATTTT,CASSPDRANQPQHF
TRBD1,TRBJ1-1,.,14,TRBV5-6,TGTGCCAGCAGCAGGACAGGGAGGGGAACTGAAGCTTTCTTT,CASSRTGRGTEAFF
TRBD1,TRBJ1-6,.,16,TRBV6-5,TGTGCCAGCAGTTACGGACAGGGGCCGTATAATTCACCCCTCCACTTT,CASSYGQGPYNSPLHF
.,TRBJ2-6,.,16,TRBV14,TGTGCCAGCAGCCAAGTCGGAGGGACTGGGGCCAACGTCCTGACTTTC,CASSQVGGTGANVLTF
.,TRBJ2-7,.,15,TRBV5-6,TGTGCCAGCAGCTTAGCTCCTGGGCAGATTTACGAGCAGTACTTC,CASSLAPGQIYEQYF
TRBD1,TRBJ1-4,.,16,TRBV18,TGTGCCAGCTCACCCCCTAGGGGGACAGAAAATGAAAAACTGTTTTTT,CASSPPRGTENEKLFF
TRBD1,TRBJ1-5,.,16,TRBV5-1,TGCGCCAGCAGCTTGGGCCCGGGACAGGGTAATCAGCCCCAGCATTTT,CASSLGPGQGNQPQHF
.,TRBJ1-3,.,14,TRBV18,TGTGCCAGCTCACCGGCCCAATCTGGAAACACCATATATTTT,CASSPAQSGNTIYF
.,TRBJ2-1,.,15,TRBV7-2,TGTGCCAGCAGAAGGGCGGGACTCCTCACGAATGAGCAGTTCTTC,CASRRAGLLTNEQFF
.,TRBJ1-1,.,18,TRBV19,TGTGCCAGTAGTATGATGGGGGGAACCGGGACGGTGAACACTGAAGCTTTCTTT,CASSMMGGTGTVNTEAFF
TRBD2,TRBJ2-1,once,15,TRBV6-4,TGTGCCAGCAGTGCTCTAGCGGGAATAGGGAATGAGCAGTTCTTC,CASSALAGIGNEQFF
.,TRBJ1-6,.,14,TRBV7-3,TGTGCCAGCAGCTTATTGGGGGCTAATTCACCCCTCCACTTT,CASSLLGANSPLHF
.,TRBJ1-2,.,12,TRBV5-1,TGCGCCAGCAGCTTGGGGACAGATGGCTACACCTTC,CASSLGTDGYTF
TRBD1,TRBJ1-2,many,14,TRBV2,TGTGCCAGCAAGCTGGGACAGGGTTTAGGAGGCTACACCTTC,CASKLGQGLGGYTF
TRBD2,TRBJ2-1,.,18,TRBV5-4,TGTGCCGCCGGGGGGGACCGGGCTAGCGGTAGCTCCTACAATGAGCAGTTCTTC,CAAGGDRASGSSYNEQFF
TRBD2,TRBJ2-7,.,16,TRBV28,TGTGCCAGCAGTTTGCCCCTCAGCGGGAGCGAGTACGAGCAGTACTTC,CASSLPLSGSEYEQYF
TRBD1,TRBJ1-1,.,15,TRBV28,TGTGCCAGCAGTCGGTCCGACAGGGTGCACACTGAAGCTTTCTTT,CASSRSDRVHTEAFF
.,TRBJ1-5,.,15,TRBV28,TGTGCCAGCAGTATAGGACAATATAGCAATCAGCCCCAGCATTTT,CASSIGQYSNQPQHF
.,TRBJ2-1,.,16,TRBV28,TGTGCCAGCAGTTTATTCTCAGGACAGGGAGGGAATGAGCAGTTCTTC,CASSLFSGQGGNEQFF
.,TRBJ2-2,many,15,TRBV7-3,TGTGCCAGCAGCTTAACGGGGACTGACACCGGGGAGCTGTTTTTT,CASSLTGTDTGELFF
.,TRBJ2-7,.,14,TRBV3-1/TRBV3-2,TGTGCCAGCAGTACTTCCCTTGGCGGGTACGAGCAGTACTTC,CASSTSLGGYEQYF
.,TRBJ2-1,.,15,TRBV4-2,TGTGCCAGCAGACAACCCCAGGGCTCCTACAATGAGCAGTTCTTC,CASRQPQGSYNEQFF
TRBD1,TRBJ1-6,.,15,TRBV7-3,TGTGCCAGCAGCTCACAGGACAGGGAGAATTCACCCCTCCACTTT,CASSSQDRENSPLHF
TRBD1,TRBJ1-1,.,17,TRBV5-4,TGTGCCAGCAGCGGGGACAGGGCCTATTATCCATTGTCTCGGGCTTTCTTT,CASSGDRAYYPLSRAFF
TRBD1,TRBJ2-2,.,15,TRBV29-1,TGCAGCGTTGGAGGACGGGACAGCTCTACCGGGGAGCTGTTTTTT,CSVGGRDSSTGELFF
TRBD1,TRBJ1-3,.,17,TRBV25-1,TGTGCCAGCAGTGAATTGGGGACAGGGGGATCTGGAAACACCATATATTTT,CASSELGTGGSGNTIYF
.,TRBJ2-3,.,15,TRBV4-3,TGCGCCAGCAGCCAAGACTGGACAGTCACGGATACGCAGTATTTT,CASSQDWTVTDTQYF
.,TRBJ2-5,.,15,TRBV11-2,TGTGCCAGCAGCTTGGCGCTAGCGCACCAAGAGACCCAGTACTTC,CASSLALAHQETQYF
.,TRBJ1-2,.,13,TRBV6-2/TRBV6-3,TGTGCCAGCAGTGGGGCATCTAACTATGGCTACACCTTC,CASSGASNYGYTF
.,TRBJ2-3,.,15,TRBV6-5,TGTGCCAGCAGTTACTTCGCCGGGGGCACAGATACGCAGTATTTT,CASSYFAGGTDTQYF
TRBD1,TRBJ1-1,.,15,TRBV10-2,TGCGCCAGCAGAGACACAGGGGGACCTACGCTTGAAGCTTTCTTT,CASRDTGGPTLEAFF
TRBD2,TRBJ2-3,.,16,TRBV5-1,TGCGCCAGCAGCCCCCATTCTAGCGGTCGCACAGATACGCAGTATTTT,CASSPHSSGRTDTQYF
.,TRBJ2-7,.,18,TRBV6-2/TRBV6-3,TGTGCCAGCAGTTACTCAAAATCCGGGGACATTGACCTTTACGAGCAGTACTTC,CASSYSKSGDIDLYEQYF
.,TRBJ1-1,.,16,TRBV6-5,TGTGCCAGCAGTTACTCGTCAGGGGTCGGGACCACTGAAGCTTTCTTT,CASSYSSGVGTTEAFF
.,TRBJ1-2,.,15,TRBV5-1,TGCGCCAGCAGCCATGGACAGCTTAGTAACTATGGCTACACCTTC,CASSHGQLSNYGYTF
TRBD2,TRBJ2-2,.,16,TRBV15,TGTGCCACCAGCAGAGGGGCTAGCGGGAGATCCGGGGAGCTGTTTTTT,CATSRGASGRSGELFF
TRBD2,TRBJ2-5,once,16,TRBV5-4,TGTGCCAGCAGCAGACTAGCGGGGGACCTTCTAGAGACCCAGTACTTC,CASSRLAGDLLETQYF
.,TRBJ2-5,.,17,TRBV12-1,TGTGCCAGCAGCTTTTTACCCAGCAGGGGCCCCCAAGAGACCCAGTACTTC,CASSFLPSRGPQETQYF
.,TRBJ1-3,.,15,TRBV11-2,TGTGCCAGCAGTTTTATAGGTGGAGCTGGAAACACCATATATTTT,CASSFIGGAGNTIYF
.,TRBJ2-6,.,18,TRBV11-3,TGTGCCAGCAGCTTAGCCCTGGGACTCTTCTCTGGGGCCAACGTCCTGACTTTC,CASSLALGLFSGANVLTF